This TCR beta chain is drawn from a study of T cells in Graves' hyperthyroidism and ophthalmopathy. Overall study findings and caveats: Blood also carried most thyroid clonotypes expanded above 0.001. From stable hyperthyroidism, ophthalmopathy was separated by a 13 V-J model. Model output signaled ophthalmopathy a median roughly 6 months ahead of onset.

This clonotype was detected many times. The antigen is undetermined. Amplified TCR beta CDR3 regions derived from RNA transcripts. The primer set for the first-round RT-PCR of the TCR CDR3 was HTBI. Via MiXCR, TCRdb re-called the multiplex PCR reads, giving one row per CDR3 protein. The sample contains roughly 740,000 distinct CDR3 sequences, around 15% of which appear only once. Graves' hyperthyroidism is called stable when ophthalmopathy does not progress within 18 months. This receptor was obtained from a man younger than 35 with Graves' hyperthyroidism. Material: blood.

CDR3: CSARRVGEQYF. CDR3 nucleotides: TGCAGTGCTAGGAGGGTTGGGGAGCAGTACTTC. V and J are TRBV20-1 and TRBJ2-7, with a tentative D call TRBD2 (5 bases). Germline assignment: CDR1 DFQATT and CDR2 SNEGSKA (reference sequence). The CDR3 sequence is 11 residues long. With 3 bases removed from V and 7 bases from J, the gap between germline ends came to 10 bases.